The T cell receptor (beta chain) under discussion was sequenced for a study of T cell clonotyping in hematopoietic cell transplantation. Study-wide findings and caveats: Broader posttransplant TCR repertoire diversity was predicted by graft donor and pretransplant recipient Inverse Simpson Index values.

On this clone: Its matching antigen is unknown.

Assay: immunoSEQ multiplex PCR; the TCRdb copy retains only in-frame clones and omits some. The sample records about 76,000 clones, 96% being singletons. Germline V lookup: CDR1 SQVTM, CDR2 ANQGSEA. The CDR3 contains 14 residues. J was trimmed by 8 bases and V by 7 bases; bases with no gene match: 13. Time point denoted: recipient sample about 28 days before transplant, after cytoreduction. The chain joins TRBV29-1 to TRBJ1-1; 10 bases match TRBD1. Sequencing was performed on peripheral blood mononuclear cells, taken before stem cell transplant. This TCR was sampled from a woman aged 45-60 years with acute myeloid leukemia. Some clones in this sample may be carry-over from other donors' samples. The CDR3 coding sequence is TGCAGCGCCGCCGGACAGGGGGATTATTACGAAGCTTTCTTT. Its protein product is CSAAGQGDYYEAFF.